These T cell receptor beta chains were read from a single sample in a study of shared clonotypes between healthy human individuals. Sequenced by immunoSEQ multiplex PCR; TCRdb stores in-frame clones only, minus some. Of hundreds of thousands of clones detected, roughly four fifths appear once; the ten largest clones hold 12%. The specimen sequenced was PBMCs. The origin of the receptors is a woman between 35 and 50 years old in good health. Some clones in this sample may be carry-over from other donors' samples. Each CDR3 is given with its conserved first and last residue. Clone size appears in some rows only: once, few, many, or a class for an expanded clone.

J | V | size | CDR3
TRBJ2-1 | TRBV6-5 | . | CASSYSRTADEQFF
TRBJ2-1 | TRBV5-1 | . | CASSLVLAASYNEQFF
TRBJ1-2 | TRBV28 | . | CASYGTAGGNFGYTF
TRBJ2-2 | TRBV28 | . | CASSPPSYIVPTGELFF
TRBJ2-7 | TRBV23-1 | . | CASSHIRLYSLSYEQYF
TRBJ1-3 | TRBV27 | . | CASSDRGLRGNTIYF
TRBJ2-1 | TRBV13 | . | CASSLEGLAKYNEQFF
TRBJ1-2 | TRBV21-1 | . | CASSKRQGDGYTF
TRBJ2-3 | TRBV7-3 | few | CASSLMGLAGDTQYF
TRBJ2-2 | TRBV29-1 | . | CSVSTHRGPGTGELFF
TRBJ1-4 | TRBV4-1 | . | CASSQDRTSTNEKLFF
TRBJ2-2 | TRBV7-6 | few | CASSWSEDTGELFF
TRBJ2-3 | TRBV5-1 | many | CASSPLGHARTDTQYF
TRBJ2-6 | TRBV7-2 | . | CASSLAYSGANVLTF
TRBJ2-1 | TRBV28 | once | CASSSGPGYNEQFF
TRBJ2-7 | TRBV18 | . | CASSPGQASYEQYF
TRBJ1-3 | TRBV5-1 | . | CASSTDTGNTIYF
TRBJ2-7 | TRBV19 | . | CASSILPDRGPYEQYF
TRBJ2-4 | TRBV5-1 | . | CASSLGPPWNIQYF
TRBJ2-1 | TRBV30 | once | CAGRELGRSYNEQFF
TRBJ1-3 | TRBV19 | few | CASSGSGNTIYF
TRBJ2-1 | TRBV29-1 | . | CSVAVVAGGNEQFF
TRBJ2-2 | TRBV7-2 | . | CASTRGPQSTGELFF
TRBJ2-7 | TRBV28 | . | CASRDTSVLSYEQYF
TRBJ2-7 | TRBV6-1 | . | CASSRVGQGIPEQYF
TRBJ2-6 | TRBV5-1 | . | CASSPVEAGANVLTF
TRBJ2-3 | TRBV29-1 | . | CSVLAISSTDTQYF
TRBJ1-1 | TRBV11-2 | . | CASSSYRALNTEAFF
TRBJ2-7 | TRBV11-2 | . | CASSLRGTSSYEQYF
TRBJ2-6 | TRBV4-2 | . | CASSLTGVVISGANVLTF
TRBJ2-1 | TRBV18 | . | CASSPPGGGRAGEQFF
TRBJ2-1 | TRBV7-2 | . | CASSLPGQGWNEQFF
TRBJ2-1 | TRBV10-1 | . | CASSESLGLAGGVDEQFF
TRBJ2-5 | TRBV5-1 | once | CASSPGTTQETQYF
TRBJ1-1 | TRBV18 | . | CASSRNGGQLMNTEAFF
TRBJ2-3 | TRBV4-1 | . | CASSQGLAAPDTQYF
TRBJ1-5 | TRBV30 | . | CAWRGDSNQPQHF
TRBJ2-3 | TRBV7-2 | few | CASSPDVNTDTQYF
TRBJ1-1 | TRBV28 | few | CASSPGTGGETEAFF
TRBJ2-2 | TRBV5-1 | . | CASSLAAGPTGELFF
TRBJ2-2 | TRBV11-3 | . | CASSLVGDSELFF
TRBJ2-4 | TRBV6-6 | few | CASSHRLAGIKNIQYF
TRBJ2-1 | TRBV5-4 | . | CASRGRGLNEQFF